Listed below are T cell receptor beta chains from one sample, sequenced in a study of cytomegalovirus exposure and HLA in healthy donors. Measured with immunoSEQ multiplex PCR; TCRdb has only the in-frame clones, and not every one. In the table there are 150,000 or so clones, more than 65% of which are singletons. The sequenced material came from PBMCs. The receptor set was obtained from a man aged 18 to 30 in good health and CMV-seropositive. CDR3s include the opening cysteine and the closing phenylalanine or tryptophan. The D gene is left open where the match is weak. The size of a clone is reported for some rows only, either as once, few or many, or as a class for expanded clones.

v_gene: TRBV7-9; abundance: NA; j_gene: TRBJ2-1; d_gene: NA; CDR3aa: CSSSLAGRGSENEQFF; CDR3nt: TGTTCCAGCAGCTTAGCCGGCAGGGGAAGTGAGAATGAGCAGTTCTTC
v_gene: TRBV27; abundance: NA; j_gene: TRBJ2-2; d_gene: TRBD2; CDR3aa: CASINPGLAGPVNTGELFF; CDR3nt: TGTGCCAGCATTAACCCGGGACTAGCGGGACCTGTGAACACCGGGGAGCTGTTTTTT
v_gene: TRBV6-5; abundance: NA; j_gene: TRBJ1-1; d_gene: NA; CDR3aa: CASRTQENTEAFF; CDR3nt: TGTGCCAGCAGAACACAGGAGAACACTGAAGCTTTCTTT
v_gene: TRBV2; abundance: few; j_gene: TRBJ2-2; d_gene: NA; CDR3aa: CAAQIGGNTGELFF; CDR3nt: TGTGCCGCACAAATAGGCGGGAACACCGGGGAGCTGTTTTTT
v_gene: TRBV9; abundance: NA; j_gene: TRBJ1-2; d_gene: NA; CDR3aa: CASSVHRDDGYTF; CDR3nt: TGTGCCAGCAGCGTCCACAGGGACGATGGCTACACCTTC
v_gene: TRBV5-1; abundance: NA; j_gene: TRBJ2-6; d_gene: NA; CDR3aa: CASSQTYSGANVLTF; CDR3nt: TGCGCCAGCAGCCAAACCTACTCTGGGGCCAACGTCCTGACTTTC
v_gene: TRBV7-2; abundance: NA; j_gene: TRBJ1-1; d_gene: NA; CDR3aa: CASCAGSTGTEAFF; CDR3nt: TGTGCCAGCTGTGCCGGCTCAACGGGCACTGAAGCTTTCTTT
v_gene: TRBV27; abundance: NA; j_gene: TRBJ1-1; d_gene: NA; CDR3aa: CASLPLELNTEAFF; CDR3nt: TGTGCCAGCCTCCCCCTAGAGTTGAACACTGAAGCTTTCTTT
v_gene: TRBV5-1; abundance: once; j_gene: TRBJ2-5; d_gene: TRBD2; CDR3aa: CASSLGSGRWETQYF; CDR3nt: TGCGCCAGCAGCTTGGGTAGCGGGAGATGGGAGACCCAGTACTTC
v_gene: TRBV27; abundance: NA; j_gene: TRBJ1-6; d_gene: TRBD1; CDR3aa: CASSPTTGSSPLHF; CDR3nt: TGTGCCAGCAGTCCGACGACAGGGAGTTCACCCCTCCACTTT
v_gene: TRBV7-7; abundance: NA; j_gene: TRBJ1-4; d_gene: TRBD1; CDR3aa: CASSPAGDSEKLFF; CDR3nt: TGTGCTAGCAGCCCGGCCGGGGACAGCGAAAAACTGTTTTTT
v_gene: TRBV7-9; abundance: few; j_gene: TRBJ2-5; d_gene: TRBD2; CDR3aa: CASSSSSGLRGETQYF; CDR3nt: TGTGCCAGCAGCTCTTCTAGCGGTCTCCGGGGAGAGACCCAGTACTTC
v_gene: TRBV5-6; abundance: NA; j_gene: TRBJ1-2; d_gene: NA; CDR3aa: CASSLSPSRYGYTF; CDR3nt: TGTGCCAGCAGCTTGAGCCCAAGTCGCTATGGCTACACCTTC
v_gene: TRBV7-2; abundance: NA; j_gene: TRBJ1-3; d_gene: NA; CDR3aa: CASSQDSATIGNTIYF; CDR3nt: TGTGCCAGCAGCCAAGACAGTGCGACCATTGGAAACACCATATATTTT
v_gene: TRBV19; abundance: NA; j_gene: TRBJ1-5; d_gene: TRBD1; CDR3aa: CASSPRGRDQPQHF; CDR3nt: TGTGCCAGTAGTCCCAGGGGGCGCGACCAGCCCCAGCATTTT
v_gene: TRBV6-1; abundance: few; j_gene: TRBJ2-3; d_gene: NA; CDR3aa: CASSEQGFGTDTQYF; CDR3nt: TGTGCCAGCAGTGAACAGGGCTTCGGCACAGATACGCAGTATTTT
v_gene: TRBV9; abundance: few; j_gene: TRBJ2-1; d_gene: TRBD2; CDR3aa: CASSVAGGRVYNEQFF; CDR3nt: TGTGCCAGCAGCGTAGCTGGCGGGAGGGTCTACAATGAGCAGTTCTTC
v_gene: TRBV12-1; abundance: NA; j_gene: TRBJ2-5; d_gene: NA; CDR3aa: CASRPTPQDRQETQYF; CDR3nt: TGTGCCAGCAGACCTACACCCCAAGACAGGCAAGAGACCCAGTACTTC
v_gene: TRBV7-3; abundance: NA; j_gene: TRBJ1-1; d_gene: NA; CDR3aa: CASSSTTGTEAFF; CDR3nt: TGTGCCAGCAGTTCCACGACCGGGACTGAAGCTTTCTTT
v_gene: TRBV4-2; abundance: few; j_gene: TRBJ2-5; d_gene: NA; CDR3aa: CASSQEGGAGETQYF; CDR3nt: TGTGCCAGCAGCCAAGAGGGGGGGGCCGGAGAGACCCAGTACTTC
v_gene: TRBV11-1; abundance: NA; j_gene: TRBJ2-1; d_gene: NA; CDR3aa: CASSLRVEQFF; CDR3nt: TGTGCCAGCAGCTTACGGGTTGAGCAGTTCTTC
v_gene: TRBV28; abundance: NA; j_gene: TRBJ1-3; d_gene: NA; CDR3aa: CASSILPGESGNTIYF; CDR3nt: TGTGCCAGCAGTATCCTCCCAGGGGAATCTGGAAACACCATATATTTT
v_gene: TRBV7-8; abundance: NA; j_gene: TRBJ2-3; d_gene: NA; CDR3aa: CASSRWGLISTDTQYF; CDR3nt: TGTGCCAGCAGCCGGTGGGGGCTTATTAGCACAGATACGCAGTATTTT
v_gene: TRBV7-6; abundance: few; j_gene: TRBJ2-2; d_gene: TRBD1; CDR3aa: CASSHPRTGGNTGELFF; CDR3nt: TGTGCCAGCAGCCACCCCAGGACAGGGGGCAACACCGGGGAGCTGTTTTTT
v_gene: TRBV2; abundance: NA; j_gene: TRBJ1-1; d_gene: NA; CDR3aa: CASSRERSTEAFF; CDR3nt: TGTGCCAGCAGTAGGGAGAGGAGCACTGAAGCTTTCTTT
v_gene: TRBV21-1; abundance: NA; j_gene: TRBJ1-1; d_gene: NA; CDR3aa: CASSKDRGQISESTEAFF; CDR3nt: TGTGCCAGCAGCAAAGACAGGGGACAGATTTCAGAGAGCACTGAAGCTTTCTTT
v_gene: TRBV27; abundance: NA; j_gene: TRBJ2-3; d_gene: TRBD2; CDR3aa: CASSLSRGGGFGTQYF; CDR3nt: TGTGCCAGCAGTTTATCACGGGGCGGGGGGTTTGGTACGCAGTATTTT
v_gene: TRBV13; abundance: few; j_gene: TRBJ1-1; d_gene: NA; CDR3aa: CASSWDMDTEAFF; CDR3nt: TGTGCCAGCAGCTGGGACATGGACACTGAAGCTTTCTTT
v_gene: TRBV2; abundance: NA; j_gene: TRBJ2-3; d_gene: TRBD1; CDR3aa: CASSGALGGQASTDTQYF; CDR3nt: TGTGCCAGCAGTGGGGCACTGGGGGGACAGGCTAGCACAGATACGCAGTATTTT
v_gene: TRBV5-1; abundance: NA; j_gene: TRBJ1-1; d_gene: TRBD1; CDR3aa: CASSLVPTGQGRGNTEAFF; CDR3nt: TGCGCCAGCAGCTTGGTACCCACAGGACAGGGGAGGGGGAACACTGAAGCTTTCTTT
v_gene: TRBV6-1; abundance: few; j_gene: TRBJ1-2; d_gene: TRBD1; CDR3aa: CASSEVDRGRGGYTF; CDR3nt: TGTGCCAGCAGTGAAGTTGACAGGGGGAGGGGTGGCTACACCTTC